Listed below are T cell receptor beta chains from one sample, sequenced in a study of control samples from healthy donors and cancer patients. Assay used: immunoSEQ multiplex PCR; TCRdb lists only in-frame clones, some missing. The sample has about 170,000 clones, roughly 89% seen once. The specimen sequenced was blood. The receptors were sampled from a man aged 25-40 years in good health. CDR3s include the opening cysteine and the closing phenylalanine or tryptophan. A D gene is named only where the DNA matches it firmly. Clone size is shown for a subset of rows, as once, few, many or a class of expanded clone.

cdr3_nt: TGCAGCGTTTTGAGGAAAATGAACACTGAAGCTTTCTTT; cdr3_aa: CSVLRKMNTEAFF; clone_size: NA; d_call: NA; j_call: TRBJ1-1; v_call: TRBV29-1
cdr3_nt: TGTGCCAGCAGTCCCCCCTTCTGGGGGGCGCAAGACTATGGCTACACCTTC; cdr3_aa: CASSPPFWGAQDYGYTF; clone_size: NA; d_call: NA; j_call: TRBJ1-2; v_call: TRBV28
cdr3_nt: TGTGCCAGCAGCTTACGGGGGACCCGGGGGGGAGATACGCAGTATTTT; cdr3_aa: CASSLRGTRGGDTQYF; clone_size: NA; d_call: TRBD2; j_call: TRBJ2-3; v_call: TRBV7-2
cdr3_nt: TGTGCCAGCAGCTTGGGCTTCGGACTAGCGGGAGAGGATGAGCAGTTCTTC; cdr3_aa: CASSLGFGLAGEDEQFF; clone_size: many; d_call: TRBD2; j_call: TRBJ2-1; v_call: TRBV5-8
cdr3_nt: TGTGCCAGCAGTACCATTAGCGGGAGCTCCTACAATGAGCAGTTCTTC; cdr3_aa: CASSTISGSSYNEQFF; clone_size: NA; d_call: TRBD2; j_call: TRBJ2-1; v_call: TRBV6-2/TRBV6-3
cdr3_nt: TGTGCCAGCAGCTTAGCGGGAGGGGCCGATGAGCAGTTCTTC; cdr3_aa: CASSLAGGADEQFF; clone_size: NA; d_call: TRBD2; j_call: TRBJ2-1; v_call: TRBV7-6
cdr3_nt: TGTGCCAGCAGTGAAGAGGTAGCGGGAGTATTGTCCTACGAGCAGTACTTC; cdr3_aa: CASSEEVAGVLSYEQYF; clone_size: NA; d_call: TRBD2; j_call: TRBJ2-7; v_call: TRBV2
cdr3_nt: TGCGCCAGCAGTGAGTCCCTGACATATAGCAATCAGCCCCAGCATTTT; cdr3_aa: CASSESLTYSNQPQHF; clone_size: NA; d_call: NA; j_call: TRBJ1-5; v_call: TRBV10-1
cdr3_nt: TGTGCCACAGCAGGGACAGGGGGCGACTATGGCTACACCTTC; cdr3_aa: CATAGTGGDYGYTF; clone_size: once; d_call: TRBD1; j_call: TRBJ1-2; v_call: TRBV10-3
cdr3_nt: TGTGCCAGCAGTTCTCTGTCCCGGCCCGGGGAGCTGTTTTTT; cdr3_aa: CASSSLSRPGELFF; clone_size: NA; d_call: NA; j_call: TRBJ2-2; v_call: TRBV28
cdr3_nt: TGTGCCAGCAGTTACTCCAGATTCATGAACACTGAAGCTTTCTTT; cdr3_aa: CASSYSRFMNTEAFF; clone_size: NA; d_call: NA; j_call: TRBJ1-1; v_call: TRBV6-5
cdr3_nt: TGTGCCAGCAGCTTAACAGGGGGACAGCCCCAGCATTTT; cdr3_aa: CASSLTGGQPQHF; clone_size: few; d_call: NA; j_call: TRBJ1-5; v_call: TRBV7-3
cdr3_nt: TGTGCCAGCAGGGAATTTGGGGCATCCACCGGGGAGCTGTTTTTT; cdr3_aa: CASREFGASTGELFF; clone_size: NA; d_call: NA; j_call: TRBJ2-2; v_call: TRBV2
cdr3_nt: TGTGCCAGCAGGGCAGGCTCCGGGGCCAACGTCCTGACTTTC; cdr3_aa: CASRAGSGANVLTF; clone_size: NA; d_call: NA; j_call: TRBJ2-6; v_call: TRBV5-4
cdr3_nt: TGTGCCAGTACCTCAGGGTTGGGAATCGAGACCCAGTACTTC; cdr3_aa: CASTSGLGIETQYF; clone_size: NA; d_call: NA; j_call: TRBJ2-5; v_call: TRBV19
cdr3_nt: TGTGCCAGCTCCCTAGGGGCCAGGCAAGAGACCCAGTACTTC; cdr3_aa: CASSLGARQETQYF; clone_size: once; d_call: NA; j_call: TRBJ2-5; v_call: TRBV2
cdr3_nt: TGTGCCAGCAGCTTAGTAGCGGACTCCTCCTACGAGCAGTACTTC; cdr3_aa: CASSLVADSSYEQYF; clone_size: NA; d_call: NA; j_call: TRBJ2-7; v_call: TRBV11-2
cdr3_nt: TGTGCCAGCAGCTTAGGCCGACAGATCAATCAGCCCCAGCATTTT; cdr3_aa: CASSLGRQINQPQHF; clone_size: NA; d_call: NA; j_call: TRBJ1-5; v_call: TRBV7-8
cdr3_nt: TGTGCCAGCAGCTCAACTCAGGGGAGAGGCACAGATACGCAGTATTTT; cdr3_aa: CASSSTQGRGTDTQYF; clone_size: NA; d_call: NA; j_call: TRBJ2-3; v_call: TRBV11-2
cdr3_nt: TGTGCCAGTAGTATGGGACAGGGTCTGGGGACCTACGAGCAGTACTTC; cdr3_aa: CASSMGQGLGTYEQYF; clone_size: once; d_call: TRBD1; j_call: TRBJ2-7; v_call: TRBV19
cdr3_nt: TGTGCCAGCAGCTCGGGCATAGGTGGCGAGCAGTACTTC; cdr3_aa: CASSSGIGGEQYF; clone_size: NA; d_call: NA; j_call: TRBJ2-7; v_call: TRBV7-3
cdr3_nt: TGTGCCAGCAGCCTCGCGGGTTACAATGAGCAGTTCTTC; cdr3_aa: CASSLAGYNEQFF; clone_size: NA; d_call: NA; j_call: TRBJ2-1; v_call: TRBV6-2/TRBV6-3
cdr3_nt: TGTGCCAGCATATCCGGAACCAACAGGAATCAGCCCCAGCATTTT; cdr3_aa: CASISGTNRNQPQHF; clone_size: few; d_call: NA; j_call: TRBJ1-5; v_call: TRBV6-5
cdr3_nt: TGCGCCAGCAGCTTGGCCCCGGGTAGATACGAGCAGTACTTC; cdr3_aa: CASSLAPGRYEQYF; clone_size: NA; d_call: NA; j_call: TRBJ2-7; v_call: TRBV5-1
cdr3_nt: TGTGCCAGCAGTGAAGGGACACTCGACACTGAAGCTTTCTTT; cdr3_aa: CASSEGTLDTEAFF; clone_size: NA; d_call: NA; j_call: TRBJ1-1; v_call: TRBV2
cdr3_nt: TGTGCCAGCAGCCGGGGGGAGGGCACAGATACGCAGTATTTT; cdr3_aa: CASSRGEGTDTQYF; clone_size: few; d_call: TRBD2; j_call: TRBJ2-3; v_call: TRBV9
cdr3_nt: TGCAGCGTTGCCGGCGGGGCTACTAACGGTCAGCCCCAGCATTTT; cdr3_aa: CSVAGGATNGQPQHF; clone_size: NA; d_call: NA; j_call: TRBJ1-5; v_call: TRBV29-1
cdr3_nt: TGCAGTGCTAGGGGGAGGGCCGAGCAGTACTTC; cdr3_aa: CSARGRAEQYF; clone_size: NA; d_call: TRBD2; j_call: TRBJ2-7; v_call: TRBV20-1